The sample holds one count of the clone carrying this TCR beta chain. Libraries were prepared by immunoSEQ multiplex PCR; TCRdb keeps only in-frame clonotypes and omits some of them. The sample consists of some 530,000 clones, more than 85% of them appearing once. The data are from a study of blood T cell repertoires in COVID-19. Study details: Material from acute and convalescent COVID-19 was sourced from the United States, Italy and Spain.

Per germline, CDR1 MNHEY and CDR2 SVGAGI. The CDR3 spans 10 residues. V lost 7 bases to trimming and J lost 5 bases, with 6 bases between them. This TCR was sampled from a woman aged 60-75 years who had recovered from COVID-19. Sequencing used PBMCs or T cells enriched from blood (not recorded which). The chain joins TRBV6-5 to TRBJ2-7; D gene unclear. The CDR3 DNA sequence: TGTGCCAGCACCCCGGACGAGCAGTACGTC. The encoded protein is CASTPDEQYV.